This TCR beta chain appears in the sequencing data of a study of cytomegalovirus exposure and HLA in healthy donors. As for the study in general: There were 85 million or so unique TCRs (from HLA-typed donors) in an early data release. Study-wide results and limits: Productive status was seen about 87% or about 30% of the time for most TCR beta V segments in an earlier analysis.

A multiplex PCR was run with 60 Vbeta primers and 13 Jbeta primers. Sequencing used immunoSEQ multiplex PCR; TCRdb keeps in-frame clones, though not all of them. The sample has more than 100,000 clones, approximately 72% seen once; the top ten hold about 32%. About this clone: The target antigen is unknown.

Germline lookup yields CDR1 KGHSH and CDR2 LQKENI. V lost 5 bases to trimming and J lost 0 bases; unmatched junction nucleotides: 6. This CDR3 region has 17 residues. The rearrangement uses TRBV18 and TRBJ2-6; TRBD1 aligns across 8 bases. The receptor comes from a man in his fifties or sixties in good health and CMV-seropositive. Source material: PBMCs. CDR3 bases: TGTGCCAGCTCAGTGGGACAGGTTAACTCTGGGGCCAACGTCCTGACTTTC. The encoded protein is CASSVGQVNSGANVLTF.